The TCR beta chain described here comes from a study of T-cell reconstitution after alpha-beta-depleted transplantation in children (dated by TCRdb to about 2016). With respect to the entire study: The study quantitatively tracked T-cell immune reconstitution after TCRalphabeta/CD19-depleted allogeneic hematopoietic cell transplantation in children using TCR repertoire profiling.

This clonotype was recorded many times. The target of this receptor is not known. The junction shows a germline mismatch at one end, possibly a read error. The library was produced with PCR. Sequenced using an Illumina HiSeq 2500. To normalize quantification of the TCRbeta repertoire, the TCR libraries were built with molecular barcoding that relied on unique molecular identifiers. TCRdb reprocessing: public reads trimmed at Q25 with fastp, clones called with MiXCR, in-frame beta chains kept. Records with the same CDR3 protein are collapsed into one entry carrying the most frequent genes and DNA. In this sample the table shows 230,000 or so distinct CDR3 sequences, 9.7% of which occur a single time. Over 4.5% of the sample is held by the ten biggest clonotypes. The clonotype was recovered from a human donor who donated a stem cell graft to a child with SCID. Sequences were derived from PBMCs from the stem cell graft donor, sampled from the stem cell graft.

The CDR3 loop reads CASSLGDWAGRHF. The DNA reads TGTGCCAGCAGTTTGGGAGATTGGGCAGGAAGGCACTTC. The chain is assembled from TRBV12-3 or TRBV12-4 and TRBJ2-4; D gene: possibly TRBD2, on 5 matching bases. The CDR3 runs 13 amino acids, cysteine and phenylalanine included. Of all the DNA, just the CDR3 is kept, 39 bases in frame from base 1.